A single sample is the source of the 8 T cell receptor beta chains below, sequenced in a study of blood T cells in healthy people across ages. Using a J-beta primer mix together with a sample-barcoded 5' primer, a second PCR was run for roughly 7 to 11 cycles. MiXCR was run by TCRdb on the 5' RACE reads, yielding one entry per CDR3 protein. The sample shows about 780,000 distinct CDR3 sequences, 46% of them seen only once. The sample was blood. These receptors originate from an elderly man in good health.

This clonotype was recorded many times. The gene calls are TRBV9 and TRBJ2-1, with 13 bases identical to TRBD2. The CDR3 extends over 19 amino acids. Germline V lookup: CDR1 SGDLS, CDR2 YYNGEE. The V gene end was trimmed by 0 bases and the J gene end by 6 bases; junction bases not matched to a gene: 12. CDR3 protein: CASSVAPGLAGVGINEQFF. As DNA, the CDR3 is TGTGCCAGCAGCGTAGCTCCCGGACTAGCGGGAGTGGGGATCAATGAGCAGTTCTTC.

This clonotype was counted a few times. The chain couples TRBV5-1 to TRBJ2-5; D tentatively reads TRBD1 or TRBD2 (6 bases each). CDR1 is SGHRS and CDR2 is YFSETQ in the germline V gene. This CDR3 contains 14 residues. Trimming cost V 2 bases and J 4 bases, with 12 bases left between them. CDR3: CASSFIQGGETQYF. The CDR3 DNA reads TGCGCCAGCAGCTTTATACAGGGAGGAGAGACCCAGTACTTC. Full variable domain (missing parts from reference TRBV5-1 and TRBJ2-5): KAGVTQTPRYLIKTRGQQVTLSCSPISGHRSVSWYQQTPGQGLQFLFEYFSETQRNKGNFPGRFSGRQFSNSRSEMNVSTLELGDSALYLCASSFIQGGETQYFGPGTRLLVL.

There are many counts of this clonotype. This chain links TRBV16 with TRBJ2-7; possibly TRBD2 for D (6 bases). V was clipped by 0 bases and J by 0 bases, with 12 bases between them. Germline CDR1 is KGHSY and CDR2 is FQNENV. The CDR3 extends over 16 amino acids. CDR3: CASSQSAGGNSYEQYF. CDR3 nucleotide sequence: TGTGCCAGCAGCCAATCGGCGGGCGGGAACTCCTACGAGCAGTACTTC. Full variable domain (missing parts from reference TRBV16 and TRBJ2-7): GEEVAQTPKHLVRGEGQKAKLYCAPIKGHSYVFWYQQVLKNEFKFLISFQNENVFDETGMPKERFSAKCLPNSPCSLEIQATKLEDSAVYFCASSQSAGGNSYEQYFGPGTRLTVT.

Only a few counts were recorded for this clonotype. The rearrangement joins TRBV5-1 to TRBJ2-1; 7 bases agree with TRBD1. Per the germline V gene, CDR1 is SGHRS and CDR2 is YFSETQ. The V segment lost 4 bases and the J segment 7 bases; nucleotides outside the gene matches: 5. There are 13 residues in the CDR3. This chain's CDR3 is CASSILRGNEQFF. CDR3 bases: TGCGCCAGCAGCATACTCAGGGGGAATGAGCAGTTCTTC.

About this clonotype: Sequence at one end of the junction differs from germline and may be a read error. V is TRBV7-9 and J is TRBJ2-3, with 10 bases aligning to TRBD1. The CDR3 runs 14 residues. Germline-derived CDR1 and CDR2 are SEHNR and FQNEAQ (reference sequence). CDR3 bases: TGTGTCAGCAGCTCGGGACAGGGGACAGATACGCAGTATTTT. Translated: CVSSSGQGTDTQYF.

The gene calls are TRBV14 and TRBJ1-1; D call uncertain. Trimming left V 3 bases short and J 0 bases short, with 14 bases between. CDR1 SGHDN and CDR2 FVKESK come from the germline V gene. CDR3 length: 16 residues. CDR3 bases: TGTGCCAGCAGCCAGAGTATCGGGAATATGAACACTGAAGCTTTCTTT. Protein: CASSQSIGNMNTEAFF.

This rearrangement joins TRBV7-8 to TRBJ2-7; possibly TRBD1 for D (5 bases). The CDR3 extends over 13 amino acids. Germline loops: CDR1 SGHVS, CDR2 FQNEAQ. Trimming took off 5 bases at V and 2 bases at J, with 10 bases between the two ends. The chain's CDR3 is CASSVRVTYEQYF. In DNA form, the CDR3 reads TGTGCCAGCAGCGTCAGGGTAACCTACGAGCAGTACTTC. The full variable domain, in which reference TRBV7-8 and TRBJ2-7 provide the parts outside the CDR3, is GAGVSQSPRYKVAKRGQDVALRCDPISGHVSLFWYQQALGQGPEFLTYFQNEAQLDKSGLPSDRFFAERPEGSVSTLKIQRTQQEDSAVYLCASSVRVTYEQYFGPGTRLTVT.

This clonotype showed up just once. The chain carries TRBV6-5 and TRBJ2-7; 9 bases fit TRBD1. The CDR3 loop spans 14 amino acids. CDR1 is MNHEY, CDR2 SVGAGI, per germline. The V gene end was trimmed by 2 bases and the J gene end by 7 bases; junction bases not matched to a gene: 6. CDR3 DNA sequence: TGTGCCAGCAGTTACGACAGGGGGTCGGGGGAGCAGTACTTC. It is translated as CASSYDRGSGEQYF.